This entry describes one TCR beta chain. The sample originates from a study of blood T cell repertoires in COVID-19. About the research overall: Spain, Italy and the United States supplied samples that represented acute and convalescent COVID-19. Nucleic acid was either cDNA or gDNA, and it came from T cells, B-cell-depleted T cells, or PBMCs.

In the source study's methods: The authors estimated nucleated cell counts from reference gene primer amplification. TCRdb's copy holds only in-frame clones and misses some; the assay was immunoSEQ multiplex PCR. V and J calls and clone size are copied from that table; D and trimming were computed from the DNA. The sample shows about 190,000 clones, around 90% of them seen only once. Input material: peripheral blood. The sequence came from a middle-aged man with acute or convalescent COVID-19.

The CDR3 nucleotides are TGTGCCACCAGTGACGCCAGGGGTTTTGCAGCCGGGGAGCTGTTTTTT. It translates to CATSDARGFAAGELFF. This chain joins TRBV24-1 and TRBJ2-2, with D tentatively TRBD1 (6 bases). This CDR3 is built from 16 residues. The V gene's germline CDR1 is KGHDR and CDR2 SFDVKD. V gave up 4 bases and J gave up 6 bases, with 17 bases separating them.